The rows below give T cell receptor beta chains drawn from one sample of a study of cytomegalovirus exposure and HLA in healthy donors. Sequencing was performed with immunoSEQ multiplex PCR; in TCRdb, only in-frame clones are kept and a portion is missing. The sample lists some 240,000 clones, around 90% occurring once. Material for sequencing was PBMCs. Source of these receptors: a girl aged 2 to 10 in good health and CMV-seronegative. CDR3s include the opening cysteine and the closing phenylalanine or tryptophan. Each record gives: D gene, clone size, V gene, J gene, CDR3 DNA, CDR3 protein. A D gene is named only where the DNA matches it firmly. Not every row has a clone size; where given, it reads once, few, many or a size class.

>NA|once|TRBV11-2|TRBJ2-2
TGTGCCAGCAGCTTAGGGGTGGGAGCGGGTTCCACCGGGGAGCTGTTTTTT
CASSLGVGAGSTGELFF
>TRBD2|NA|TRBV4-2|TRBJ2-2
TGTGCCAGCAGCCATCGTGGCGGGGGAACCGGGGAGCTGTTTTTT
CASSHRGGGTGELFF
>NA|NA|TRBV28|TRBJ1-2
TGTGCCAGCAGTTTGAGAAGGGGTGGCTACACCTTC
CASSLRRGGYTF
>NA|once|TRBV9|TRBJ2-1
TGTGCCAGCAGCGTAGGGGGGGAGGCGCGGTACAATGAGCAGTTCTTC
CASSVGGEARYNEQFF
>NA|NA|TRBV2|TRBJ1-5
TGTGCCAGCAGACAACAGGGATATAGTCAGCCCCAGCATTTT
CASRQQGYSQPQHF
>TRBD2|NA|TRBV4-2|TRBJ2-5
TGTGCCAGCAGCCAAGGGGGCCTAGCGGTCCGAGAGACCCAGTACTTC
CASSQGGLAVRETQYF
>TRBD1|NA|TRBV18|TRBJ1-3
TGTGCCAGCTCACCGCAGGGGGTCGGAAACACCATATATTTT
CASSPQGVGNTIYF
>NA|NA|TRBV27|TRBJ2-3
TGTGCCAGCAGAGCAACAGCCATCTCTTATACAGATACGCAGTATTTT
CASRATAISYTDTQYF
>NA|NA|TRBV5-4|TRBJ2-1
TGTGCCAGCTTTGGACTTGGTAGGTTCTTC
CASFGLGRFF
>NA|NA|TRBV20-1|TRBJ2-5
TGCAGTGGGAGTCAAGAGACCCAGTACTTC
CSGSQETQYF
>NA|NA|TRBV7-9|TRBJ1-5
TGTTCCAGCAGCTTAGATCAGCAGCCCCAGCATTTT
CSSSLDQQPQHF
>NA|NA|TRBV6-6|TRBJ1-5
TGTGCCAGCAGCCAAACTGGGGCAGGGGATAATCAGCCCCAGCATTTT
CASSQTGAGDNQPQHF
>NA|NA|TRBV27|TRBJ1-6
TGTGCCAGTCGTGGAAAGGGGAACTTTTATAATTCACCCCTCCACTTT
CASRGKGNFYNSPLHF
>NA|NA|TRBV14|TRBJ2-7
TGTGCCAGCAGCGAACAACCGACTGGCTCCTACGAGCAGTACTTC
CASSEQPTGSYEQYF
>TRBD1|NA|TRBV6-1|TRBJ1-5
TGTGCCAGCAGTGGACAGGGCGGTAGTCAGCCCCAGCATTTT
CASSGQGGSQPQHF
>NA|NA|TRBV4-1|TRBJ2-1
TGCGCCAGCAGCCAAGGTGACGAGCGCGAAGAGCAGTTCTTC
CASSQGDEREEQFF
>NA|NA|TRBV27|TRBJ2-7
TGTGCCAGCAGCCCTACGATCCGGTACGAGCAGTACTTC
CASSPTIRYEQYF
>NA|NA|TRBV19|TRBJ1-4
TGTGCCACCCATGGGAGGGGAATTAATGAAAAACTGTTTTTT
CATHGRGINEKLFF
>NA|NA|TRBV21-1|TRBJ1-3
TGTGCCAGCAGCAAATTTAGGGGGCGAGGAAACACCATATATTTT
CASSKFRGRGNTIYF
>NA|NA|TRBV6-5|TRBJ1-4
TGTGCCAGCAGTTATGGAGGCCAGTCAAACGAAAAACTGTTTTTT
CASSYGGQSNEKLFF
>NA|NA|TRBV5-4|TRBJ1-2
TGTGCCAGCAGCTTGGACAGTCGGAACTATGGCTACACCTTC
CASSLDSRNYGYTF
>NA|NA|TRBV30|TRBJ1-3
TGTGCCTGGAGTGTAAACAGCCCCCCTGGAAACACCATATATTTT
CAWSVNSPPGNTIYF
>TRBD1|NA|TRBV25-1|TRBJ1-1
TGTGCCAGCAGACAAGGGACAGGACTCGACACTGAAGCTTTCTTT
CASRQGTGLDTEAFF
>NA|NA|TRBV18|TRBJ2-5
TGTGCCAGCTCACGGAGCTGGGGAGAAGAGACCCAGTACTTC
CASSRSWGEETQYF
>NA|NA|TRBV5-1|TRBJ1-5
TGCGCCAGCAGCTTGGGGGGGCTCGACAATCAGCCCCAGCATTTT
CASSLGGLDNQPQHF
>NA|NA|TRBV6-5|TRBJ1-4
TGTGCCAGCAGTTACTCACGGGGAGCTAATGAAAAACTGTTTTTT
CASSYSRGANEKLFF
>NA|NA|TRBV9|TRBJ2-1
TGTGCCAGCAGCGTCCCTAGTCGTAAGGATGAGCAGTTCTTC
CASSVPSRKDEQFF
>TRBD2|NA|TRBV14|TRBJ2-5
TGTGCCAGCAGCCAAGGGATAGGGAGGGGAGAGACCCAGTACTTC
CASSQGIGRGETQYF
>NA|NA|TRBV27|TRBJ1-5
TGTGCCAGCAGTTTATGGCCAGGTCGGAATCAGCCCCAGCATTTT
CASSLWPGRNQPQHF
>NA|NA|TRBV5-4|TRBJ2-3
TGTGCCAGCAGCCAGAGCGGAATCACAGATACGCAGTATTTT
CASSQSGITDTQYF
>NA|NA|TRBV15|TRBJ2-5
TGTGCCACCAGCGGACGAGGGTACCAAGAGACCCAGTACTTC
CATSGRGYQETQYF
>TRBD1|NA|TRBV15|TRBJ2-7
TGTGCCACCAGCAACCTAGGACAGGGGATACACGAGCAGTACTTC
CATSNLGQGIHEQYF
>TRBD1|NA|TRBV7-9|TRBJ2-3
TGTGCCAGCAGCCCTTACCGGGACAGGGGCGGCGCAGATACGCAGTATTTT
CASSPYRDRGGADTQYF
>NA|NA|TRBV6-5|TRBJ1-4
TGTGCCAGCAGTTACGACTGGACTAATGAAAAACTGTTTTTT
CASSYDWTNEKLFF
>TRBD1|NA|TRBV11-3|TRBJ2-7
TGTGCCAGCAGCATATTGCTCAGGGGGCGGGGTGAGAACTTC
CASSILLRGRGENF
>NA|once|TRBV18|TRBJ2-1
TGTGCCAGCTCACCAGTTAGTGCGGGATCCTACAATGAGCAGTTCTTC
CASSPVSAGSYNEQFF
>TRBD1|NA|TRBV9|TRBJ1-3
TGTGCCAGCAGCCGAGAGGGACAGAAGAACACCATATATTTT
CASSREGQKNTIYF
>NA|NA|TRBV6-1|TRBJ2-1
TGTGCCAGCAGTGAACATCCCCCCTACAATGAGCAGTTCTTC
CASSEHPPYNEQFF
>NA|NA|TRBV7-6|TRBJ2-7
TGTGCCAGCAGCCGGGGGTGGGGCTACGAGCAGTACTTC
CASSRGWGYEQYF
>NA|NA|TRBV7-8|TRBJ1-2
TGTGCCAGCAGCTTAGGAGGCAGGGGTTATGGCTACACCTTC
CASSLGGRGYGYTF
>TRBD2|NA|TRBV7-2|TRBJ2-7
TGTGCCAGTAGCGGGAGGGATTCCTACGAGCAGTACTTC
CASSGRDSYEQYF
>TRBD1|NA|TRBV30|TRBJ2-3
TGTGCCTGGAGTGGGGGGACAGGTGGAACTAGCACAGATACGCAGTATTTT
CAWSGGTGGTSTDTQYF
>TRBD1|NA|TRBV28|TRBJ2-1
TGTGCCAGCAGTTCTGGACAGGCCGGCGACAATGAGCAGTTCTTC
CASSSGQAGDNEQFF
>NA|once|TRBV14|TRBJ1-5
TGTGCCAGCAGCCAAGACATCAATCAGCCCCAGCATTTT
CASSQDINQPQHF
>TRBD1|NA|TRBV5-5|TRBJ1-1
TGTGCCAGCAGCCAGACAGGGTTTGAAGCTTTCTTT
CASSQTGFEAFF
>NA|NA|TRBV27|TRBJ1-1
TGTGCCAGCAATTATGGTACCCCGGGAGAAAACACTGAAGCTTTCTTT
CASNYGTPGENTEAFF
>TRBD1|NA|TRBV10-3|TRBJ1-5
TGTGCCATCAGTGAGTCGAGCGGACAGGGACGATTGGGCAATCAGCCCCAGCATTTT
CAISESSGQGRLGNQPQHF
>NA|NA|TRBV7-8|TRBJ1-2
TGTACCAGCAGCACCCGGCGGCAGAACGTCTATGGCTACACCTTC
CTSSTRRQNVYGYTF
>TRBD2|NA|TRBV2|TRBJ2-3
TGTGCCAGCAGTGGGTCGGGACTAGCGGGCGCCACAGATACGCAGTATTTT
CASSGSGLAGATDTQYF
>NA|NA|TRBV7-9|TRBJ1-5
TGTGCCAGCAGCCCGTGGGGGGACCATCAGCCCCAGCATTTT
CASSPWGDHQPQHF
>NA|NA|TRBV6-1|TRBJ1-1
TGTGCCAGCAGCCCCGTCGGTTTGGACACTGAAGCTTTCTTT
CASSPVGLDTEAFF
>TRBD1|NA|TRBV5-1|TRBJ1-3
TGCGCCAGCACCCGGGGACAGGACTCTGGAAACACCATATATTTT
CASTRGQDSGNTIYF
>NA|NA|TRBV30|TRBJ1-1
TGTGCCTTTACCCCGGGCACTGAAGCTTTCTTT
CAFTPGTEAFF
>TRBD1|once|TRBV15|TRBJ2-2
TGTGCCACCAGCAGAGATTTTGAATTTGGGACAGGGGTCGCCGGGGAGCTGTTTTTT
CATSRDFEFGTGVAGELFF
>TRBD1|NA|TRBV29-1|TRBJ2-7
TGCAGCGTTGATATTGACAGGGGGCATTACGAGCAGTACTTC
CSVDIDRGHYEQYF
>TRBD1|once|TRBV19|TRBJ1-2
TGTGCCAGTAGTATCTTCGGACAGGGTGACTATGGCTACACCTTC
CASSIFGQGDYGYTF
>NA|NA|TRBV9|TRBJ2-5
TGTGCCAGCAGCGTGGGTATAGCGGACCAGGGAGAGACCCAGTACTTC
CASSVGIADQGETQYF
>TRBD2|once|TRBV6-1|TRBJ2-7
TGTGCCAGCAGTCCCCTGGGGGGGTCCCTCTTTGAGCAGTACTTC
CASSPLGGSLFEQYF
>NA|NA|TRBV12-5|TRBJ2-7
TGTGCTAGTGGTTTGGTACTCGGGAGCTCCTACGAGCAGTACTTC
CASGLVLGSSYEQYF
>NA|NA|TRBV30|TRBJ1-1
TGTGCCTGGAGTGTAGTGGCGCGGGGGACTGAAGCTTTCTTT
CAWSVVARGTEAFF